This T cell receptor beta chain is drawn from a study of cytomegalovirus exposure and HLA in healthy donors. Study context: From HLA-typed donors, an early data release held 70 million to 100 million unique TCRs. Study-level results: A further, later analysis showed that HLA-associated TCR beta chains (compared with equally common others) were more clonally expanded.

This CDR3 spans 18 amino acids. The ends lost 5 bases at V and 4 bases at J; junction bases unmatched: 14. Germline assignment: CDR1 SGHNT and CDR2 YENEEA. Of note for this clone: Its antigen is unidentified.

Amplification used 60 Vbeta primers and 13 Jbeta primers. TCRdb keeps only in-frame clones here, not all; method: immunoSEQ multiplex PCR. This table holds about 110,000 clones, 82% found once. Sequences were obtained from PBMCs. The rearrangement uses TRBV11-3 and TRBJ2-3; 11 nucleotides agree with TRBD1. The TCR comes from a young man in good health and CMV-seropositive. The CDR3, as DNA: TGTGCCAGCAGCCCAGGGACAGGGGGGATCTTTAGCGCAGATACGCAGTATTTT. Protein product: CASSPGTGGIFSADTQYF.